This TCR beta chain originates from a study of CD8 T cells in ankylosing spondylitis. Whole-study results and caveats: Disease-associated clones were reportedly significantly overrepresented in matched ankylosing spondylitis synovial fluid.

About this clonotype itself: Its antigen is still unknown.

Germline V CDR1 and CDR2: MNHNS, SASEGT. Trimming removed 5 bases from V and 0 bases from J; junction bases left unmatched: 4. This CDR3 has 15 amino acids. TCRdb called the 5' RACE reads again in MiXCR, with one record for every CDR3 protein. The sample records about 220,000 distinct CDR3 sequences, roughly 26% being singletons. The J gene is TRBJ2-3, the V gene TRBV6-1, with 8 bases that match TRBD2. The TCR originated in a male donor with ankylosing spondylitis or in good health (not recorded which). The sample consisted of blood, either unsorted or a sorted T cell fraction (not recorded which). The CDR3 sequence is CASSKSGGSTDTQYF. In DNA form, the CDR3 reads TGTGCCAGCAGTAAGAGCGGGGGAAGCACAGATACGCAGTATTTT.